What follows describes a single TCR beta chain. The specificity of this receptor is unknown. The input lacks base qualities; no much larger clone sits a single base away. The CDR1 and CDR2 encoded by the germline V gene (reference sequence) are SEHNR and FQNEAQ. The V and J ends are trimmed by 1 base and 8 bases, leaving 14 bases between them. From cysteine to phenylalanine, the CDR3 is 14 amino acids long. CDR3 DNA only is kept here, 42 bases in frame from base 1. Receptor libraries were prepared by the immunoSEQ multiplex PCR assay. A mixture of 60 forward primers for TCR Vbeta segments and 13 reverse primers for TCR Jbeta segments was used in the multiplex PCR. Amplification of the CDR3 region of rearranged TCR beta genes was performed with a multiplex PCR assay on genomic DNA. The Illumina HiSeq System was used to sequence the amplified TCR beta libraries as 87-base-pair reads. As for how the authors treated the data: Across the 670 or so repertoires, a later analysis counted about 81 million unique TCR beta chains, 9 million to 14 million of which were shared by at least two donors. Raw reads were error-corrected and collapsed into unique sequences by a nearest-neighbor algorithm in which closely related sequences were merged to remove PCR and sequencing errors. To assign V, D and J gene segments, CDR3 sequences were aligned to IMGT reference sequences. For a sequence to be retained, a match of at least six nucleotides was required to both a V gene segment and a J gene segment. Rearrangements were classified as productive when the CDR3 lacked stop codons and remained in frame with V and J, and all other rearrangements were classified as non-productive. CDR3 was defined by IMGT convention, running from the second conserved V-encoded cysteine to the conserved J-encoded phenylalanine. In an earlier analysis of more than 550 of the donors, sequences lacking an unambiguous match to a single V gene segment were excluded. An earlier analysis of 587 of the donors called V segments functional above 56.7% productive rearrangements and segregating when the between-donor standard deviation exceeded 5%. A statistical classification framework was built for diagnosing cytomegalovirus status from the catalog of TCR beta chain sequences. In a later analysis, TCR nucleotide sequences were compared against IMGT/GENE-DB human TR gene sequences so that V and J genes could be assigned. Using the TCRdist pipeline, a later analysis assigned CDR3 sequences along with most-parsimonious VDJ recombination scenarios. In a later analysis, every TCR beta chain was defined by the combination of its CDR3 amino acid sequence and its V-gene family, and reads without a unique V-gene family were dropped. To address suspected cross-contamination and a sequencing artifact, a later analysis removed around 600 highly shared, low-generation-probability nucleotide sequences. A later analysis calculated a clonal expansion index for each public chain from normalized within-repertoire ranks of inferred template counts. Generation probabilities in a later analysis came from a VDJ recombination model fitted to out-of-frame rearrangements, and those results were checked against IGoR. In a later analysis, TCR-TCR, TCR-HLA and TCR-CMV co-occurrence was scored with hypergeometric tests, and a repertoire-size bias correction was applied to TCR pairs. A later analysis estimated false discovery rates by permuting HLA or CMV assignments 20 times. In a later analysis, co-occurring TCRs were grouped using DBSCAN, and TCRdist sequence similarity was added for clustering within HLA-allele-positive subsets. Repertoires with fewer than 30,000 or more than 120,000 public chains were left out of co-occurrence clustering, as were about 5 repertoires with anomalous nucleotide sharing. The immuneACCESS repertoire file appears here via TCRdb, limited to in-frame rearrangements. These files lack a portion of the clones; in checked studies, under half of the deficit traces to unresolved V genes, and the cause of the others is not known. That table is the source of V, J and clone size, and D and trimming were worked out from the DNA. The sample table holds 65,000 to 90,000 clones, of which over 70% were seen once. The top ten hold about an eighth of the sample.

The cohort was made up of about 610 healthy bone marrow donors. All cohort members were sampled while nominally healthy, although unrecorded immune exposures were likely present. The donor tested CMV seronegative, placing the donor among the 350 or so seronegative members of the cohort. Every donor gave a peripheral blood sample, and the peripheral blood mononuclear cells from that sample were used for TCR beta sequencing. Genomic DNA was extracted from the blood cell samples with the Qiagen DNeasy Blood Extraction Kit. The entry originates in a study of cytomegalovirus exposure and HLA in healthy donors (dated by TCRdb to the late 2010s). About the study as a whole: According to an earlier analysis of 587 of the donors, about 179 million T cells yielded 90 million to 130 million unique TCR beta sequences and about 300 Gb of sequence data. An early release covering roughly 600 HLA-typed donors comprised about 320 gigabases of sequencing data and about 90 million unique TCR sequences. Of the approximately 400 genotyped donors, approximately 82% fell in the genetic ancestry cluster associated with self-reported Caucasian donors. The study aimed to test whether signatures of past pathogen exposure could be identified by cataloging public T cell receptors. The T cell repertoires of about 700 subjects were profiled by immunosequencing and related to cytomegalovirus serostatus. Along with the approximately 600-subject first cohort, a separate validation cohort of over a hundred different subjects was used. To predict cytomegalovirus infection status, the study brought together high-throughput TCR immunosequencing, statistical association of individual TCRs with disease status, and machine learning. A later analysis re-analyzed previously published TCR beta repertoires from 500 to 700 donors and added high-resolution HLA genotyping to study TCR occurrence patterns. The later analysis used no new phenotypic data to find candidate immune exposures, relying instead on TCR beta sequences and their occurrence across donors. An earlier analysis of 500 to 650 of the donors applied high-throughput TCR beta sequencing to assess whether each TCR beta V gene segment acted as functional or pseudogenic. Donor age, sex, ethnicity and CMV serostatus were compiled together with the repertoire data. A later genetic analysis used genome-wide SNP genotypes for about 60% of the 666 donors, treating that subset as a discovery cohort. Every discovery cohort repertoire had been produced on one sequencing platform. Both class I and class II loci were covered by HLA typing, at four-digit resolution. Typing coverage varied by locus: about 620-630 donors for A, B, C, DRB1 and DQB1; roughly 520 for DQA1; more than 600 for DPA1; under 490 for DPB1. Roughly five DR-DQ haplotypes were handled as single units for association and clustering because linkage in the cohort was strong. Among some 410 genotyped donors of the cohort, an average of about 240,000 unique TCR beta nucleotide sequences were sequenced per donor, 15% to 20% of them non-productive. General conclusions and limits of the study: The classifier was reported to diagnose cytomegalovirus status with high specificity and sensitivity in both the original cohort and the validation cohort. A few of the identified cytomegalovirus-associated TCR beta chains were confirmed in vitro to be specific for cytomegalovirus antigens. A cluster of highly shared sequence variants was judged likely to be a technical artifact of the sequencing pipeline. In a later analysis, TCR association rates were found to vary across HLA loci, with the most associated TCRs seen for DRB1 alleles and the fewest for HLA-C alleles. Compared with equally common non-associated chains, HLA-associated TCR beta chains in a later analysis were more clonally expanded and had lower generation probabilities. The presence/absence analyses assumed that sequencing depth was roughly uniform across donors, and that assumption may not be true. An association between a missense DCLRE1C variant and V-gene and J-gene trimming of TCR beta chains was found in a later genetic analysis and replicated in an independent cohort. Across donors, most TCR sequences were observed very rarely, whereas some public TCRs were present in many individuals. Because HLA typing was missing for some donors at each locus, association tests included only the typed subset. A later analysis associated about 17,000 TCR beta sequences with specific HLA alleles at a false discovery rate of 0.05. Linkage disequilibrium might explain the correlated functional status among segregating V segments, but an unknown experimental factor could not be excluded. According to a later analysis, most CMV-associated TCR beta chains appeared to be HLA-restricted, and the HLA associations seemed to be driven largely by CMV exposure. Because counts were too low, around 18 rarely observed V segments, including chromosome 9 orphons, were left out of the earlier analysis of about 620 of the donors. The study listed 150 to 200 TCR beta chains as associated with cytomegalovirus. A further reported finding was that TCR beta sequences accurately predicted the HLA-A and HLA-B alleles for most subjects in the first cohort. Some IMGT-functional V segments, including TRBV6-2 and TRBV6-3, could not be distinguished by the 87-base-pair reads and were therefore excluded. Several of the top co-occurrence clusters appeared to be linked to parvovirus B19, influenza, CMV and Epstein-Barr virus, according to a later analysis. Assigning TCR associations to individual alleles was difficult when HLA alleles, especially DR and DQ, strongly co-occurred. The authors suggested that the approach could potentially be extended to other disease states and immunological phenotypes. For the cohort, immune exposure information was limited to CMV serostatus. The cohort was sequenced for TCR beta chains only, and without alpha or paired-chain data the features that could be detected were limited. An earlier analysis of 450 to 750 of the donors showed that most TCR beta V segments appeared in productive rearrangements either about 87% or about 30% of the time, which broadly matched IMGT annotations. Compared with the approximately 600-donor mean, donors in an Asian-associated ancestry cluster had fewer N-insertions in productive TCRs, according to a later genetic analysis.

This sequence uses TRBV7-9 and TRBJ1-2; the D gene identity is not certain. This clonotype was obtained from a man aged 70-80 years in good health and CMV-seronegative. Input material: PBMCs. The CDR3 protein: CASSLGVNSGGYTF. The DNA is as follows: TGTGCCAGCAGCTTAGGGGTAAACTCGGGAGGCTACACCTTC.